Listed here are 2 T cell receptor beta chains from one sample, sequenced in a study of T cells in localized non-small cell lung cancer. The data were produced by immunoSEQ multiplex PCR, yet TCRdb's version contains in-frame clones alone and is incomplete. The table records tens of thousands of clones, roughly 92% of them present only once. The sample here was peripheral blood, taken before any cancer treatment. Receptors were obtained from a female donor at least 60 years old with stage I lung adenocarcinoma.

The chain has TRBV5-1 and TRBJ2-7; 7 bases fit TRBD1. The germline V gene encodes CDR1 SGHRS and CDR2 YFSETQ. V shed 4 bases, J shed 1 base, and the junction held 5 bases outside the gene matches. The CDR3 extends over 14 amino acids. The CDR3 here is CASSPRDSSYEQYF. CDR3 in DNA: TGCGCCAGCAGCCCCCGGGACAGTTCCTACGAGCAGTACTTC.

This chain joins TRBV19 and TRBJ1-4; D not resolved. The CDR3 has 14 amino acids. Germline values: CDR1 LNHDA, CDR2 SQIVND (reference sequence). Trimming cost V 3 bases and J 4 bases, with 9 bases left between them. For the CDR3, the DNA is TGTGCCAGTAGTATCGCGGTAAATAATGAAAAACTGTTTTTT. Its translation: CASSIAVNNEKLFF.